This is a list of T cell receptor beta chains from one sample in a study of cytomegalovirus exposure and HLA in healthy donors. Produced via immunoSEQ multiplex PCR; TCRdb's table is partial and in-frame only. This table has about 86,000 clones, roughly 74% appearing once. Sequenced: PBMCs. All receptors come from a woman aged 45-59 years in good health and CMV-seropositive. CDR3s include the opening cysteine and the closing phenylalanine or tryptophan. The order of the fields is V gene, J gene, D gene, clone size, CDR3 protein, CDR3 DNA. D genes are given only for firm matches. The size entry is marked missing in some rows and otherwise reads once, few, many or a size class.

>TRBV6-6|TRBJ1-2|NA|NA
CASSYSTDPTYGYTF
TGTGCCAGCAGTTACTCGACAGACCCCACCTATGGCTACACCTTC
>TRBV5-6|TRBJ2-3|TRBD2|NA
CASSTRLATDTQYF
TGTGCCAGCAGCACTAGACTAGCGACAGATACGCAGTATTTT
>TRBV6-1|TRBJ2-3|NA|NA
CASSLVAGSTDTQYF
TGTGCCAGCAGTCTGGTTGCGGGGTCCACGGATACGCAGTATTTT
>TRBV7-7|TRBJ2-1|TRBD2|NA
CASSLETSGEQFF
TGTGCTAGCAGCCTCGAGACTAGCGGAGAGCAGTTCTTC
>TRBV27|TRBJ2-5|TRBD1|NA
CASSKSGTGVETQYF
TGTGCCAGTTCAAAAAGTGGGACAGGGGTAGAGACCCAGTACTTC
>TRBV6-1|TRBJ1-5|NA|NA
CASSVLQINQPQHF
TGTGCCAGCAGTGTATTACAGATCAATCAGCCCCAGCATTTT
>TRBV18|TRBJ2-6|TRBD2|NA
CASSNTLAGSSGANVLTF
TGTGCCAGCTCAAATACACTAGCGGGGAGCTCTGGGGCCAACGTCCTGACTTTC
>TRBV27|TRBJ1-5|NA|NA
CASSFQGIHQPQHF
TGTGCCAGCAGTTTTCAGGGGATCCACCAGCCCCAGCATTTT
>TRBV6-5|TRBJ2-2|NA|NA
CASSYGPGELFF
TGTGCCAGCAGTTACGGGCCCGGGGAGCTGTTTTTT
>TRBV30|TRBJ2-5|NA|NA
CAWSVWRDQETQYF
TGTGCCTGGAGTGTTTGGCGGGACCAAGAGACCCAGTACTTC
>TRBV6-5|TRBJ1-2|NA|NA
CASSRLNGYGYTF
TGTGCCAGCAGTCGGTTAAACGGTTATGGCTACACCTTC
>TRBV7-9|TRBJ2-2|NA|NA
CASSESGWASRGGELFF
TGTGCCAGCAGCGAGTCCGGATGGGCTAGCCGAGGCGGGGAGCTGTTTTTT
>TRBV19|TRBJ1-2|NA|NA
CASSIVAYGYTF
TGTGCCAGTAGTATAGTCGCGTATGGCTACACCTTC
>TRBV29-1|TRBJ2-7|TRBD2|few
CSVLRLAGLSYEQYF
TGCAGCGTCCTAAGACTAGCGGGACTCTCCTACGAGCAGTACTTC
>TRBV28|TRBJ2-1|TRBD2|NA
CASLAGGRVGQFF
TGTGCCAGCCTAGCGGGAGGGCGGGTAGGGCAGTTCTTC
>TRBV29-1|TRBJ2-1|NA|NA
CSVDDRPNEQFF
TGCAGCGTTGATGACAGACCAAATGAGCAGTTCTTC
>TRBV30|TRBJ2-1|NA|NA
CAWSARNEQFF
TGTGCCTGGAGTGCGAGAAATGAGCAGTTCTTC
>TRBV6-5|TRBJ1-1|NA|NA
CASSNLRNTEAFF
TGTGCCAGCAGTAATCTTCGGAACACTGAAGCTTTCTTT
>TRBV30|TRBJ2-1|TRBD1|NA
CAFTGGSYNEQFF
TGTGCTTTTACAGGGGGCTCCTACAATGAGCAGTTCTTC
>TRBV5-6|TRBJ2-4|NA|NA
CASSYPRGLGIQYF
TGTGCCAGCAGCTACCCCAGGGGTTTGGGCATTCAGTACTTC
>TRBV29-1|TRBJ1-2|NA|few
CSVARGSNYGYTF
TGCAGCGTTGCCAGGGGCTCTAACTATGGCTACACCTTC
>TRBV28|TRBJ2-5|NA|NA
CASKDFGETQYF
TGTGCCAGCAAGGACTTTGGGGAGACCCAGTACTTC
>TRBV30|TRBJ2-7|NA|few
CAWTSGLRYEQYF
TGTGCCTGGACCTCGGGACTGAGATACGAGCAGTACTTC
>TRBV4-1|TRBJ2-7|TRBD2|NA
CASSPGLAGGYEQYF
TGCGCCAGCAGCCCCGGACTAGCGGGAGGGTACGAGCAGTACTTC
>TRBV19|TRBJ2-7|TRBD2|NA
CASGPSGNAYEQYF
TGTGCCAGTGGACCCAGCGGGAACGCTTACGAGCAGTACTTC
>TRBV6-1|TRBJ2-4|TRBD2|NA
CASKPVAGNKNIQYF
TGTGCCAGCAAACCGGTAGCGGGGAACAAAAACATTCAGTACTTC
>TRBV6-1|TRBJ2-7|TRBD2|NA
CATLPGGSWRREQYF
TGTGCCACCTTGCCCGGCGGGAGTTGGCGCCGCGAGCAGTACTTC
>TRBV5-1|TRBJ2-2|NA|NA
CASSWGQNTGELFF
TGCGCCAGCAGCTGGGGACAGAACACCGGGGAGCTGTTTTTT
>TRBV6-6|TRBJ2-5|TRBD2|NA
CASTLGGEQYF
TGTGCCAGCACCTTGGGGGGGGAGCAGTACTTC
>TRBV4-1|TRBJ1-1|NA|few
CASSQAPGYTEAFF
TGCGCCAGCAGCCAAGCCCCAGGGTACACTGAAGCTTTCTTT
>TRBV15|TRBJ1-1|NA|once
CATRGGHTEAFF
TGTGCCACCAGGGGCGGACATACTGAAGCTTTCTTT
>TRBV5-6|TRBJ1-2|NA|NA
CASSPDRKINYGYTF
TGTGCCAGCAGCCCCGACAGGAAGATAAACTATGGCTACACCTTC
>TRBV6-5|TRBJ2-7|NA|NA
CASSYTLERISYEQYF
TGTGCCAGCAGTTACACCCTGGAGCGGATCTCCTACGAGCAGTACTTC
>TRBV18|TRBJ1-1|NA|NA
CASSLKSGTEAFF
TGTGCCAGCTCACTAAAGAGTGGTACTGAAGCTTTCTTT
>TRBV19|TRBJ2-3|TRBD2|NA
CASSIPLAGVRWVDTQYF
TGTGCCAGTAGTATCCCGCTAGCGGGAGTCCGGTGGGTAGATACGCAGTATTTT
>TRBV5-6|TRBJ1-1|NA|NA
CASSLIGVVDTEAFF
TGTGCCAGCAGCTTGATAGGGGTGGTAGACACTGAAGCTTTCTTT
>TRBV2|TRBJ1-1|NA|NA
CASSTGTRMNTEAFF
TGTGCCAGCAGTACAGGAACACGAATGAACACTGAAGCTTTCTTT
>TRBV9|TRBJ1-1|NA|NA
CASSTQVGGTEAFF
TGTGCCAGCAGCACCCAGGTGGGTGGCACTGAAGCTTTCTTT
>TRBV27|TRBJ2-5|TRBD2|few
CASRGRGLAGADQGAQYF
TGTGCCAGCAGGGGAAGGGGACTAGCGGGAGCGGATCAAGGGGCCCAGTACTTC
>TRBV25-1|TRBJ2-3|NA|NA
CASSEVVGVGDTQYF
TGTGCCAGCAGTGAAGTCGTGGGAGTTGGAGATACGCAGTATTTT
>TRBV6-1|TRBJ1-1|NA|NA
CASSRFPGNTEAFF
TGTGCCAGCAGTAGATTTCCGGGTAACACTGAAGCTTTCTTT
>TRBV29-1|TRBJ2-7|NA|NA
CSVEIGSGPYEQYF
TGCAGCGTTGAAATAGGTAGCGGCCCCTACGAGCAGTACTTC
>TRBV9|TRBJ2-3|TRBD2|few
CASSGGLAGLGDTQYF
TGTGCCAGCAGCGGGGGACTAGCGGGACTGGGGGATACGCAGTATTTT
>TRBV6-4|TRBJ2-3|TRBD1|NA
CASSESQGSDTQYF
TGTGCCAGCAGTGAGTCACAGGGGTCGGATACGCAGTATTTT
>TRBV29-1|TRBJ2-7|TRBD1|NA
CSVRQGANEQYF
TGCAGCGTAAGACAGGGGGCGAACGAGCAGTACTTC
>TRBV7-6|TRBJ1-2|NA|few
CASSLGQGNYGYTF
TGTGCCAGCAGCTTGGGGCAGGGAAATTATGGCTACACCTTC
>TRBV19|TRBJ1-1|NA|NA
CASSIGQLNTEAFF
TGTGCCAGTAGTATTGGGCAGCTGAACACTGAAGCTTTCTTT
>TRBV7-9|TRBJ2-3|NA|NA
CASSFVAGIGPDTQYF
TGTGCCAGCAGCTTTGTGGCAGGGATAGGTCCAGATACGCAGTATTTT
>TRBV19|TRBJ1-4|NA|NA
CASSISGGEKLFF
TGTGCCAGTAGTATCTCGGGAGGTGAAAAACTGTTTTTT
>TRBV5-6|TRBJ2-1|NA|few
CASSLAGRHEQFF
TGTGCCAGCAGCTTGGCGGGGAGGCATGAGCAGTTCTTC
>TRBV5-5|TRBJ2-7|TRBD2|few
CASSSGLAGKNEQYF
TGTGCCAGCAGCTCGGGACTAGCGGGAAAGAACGAGCAGTACTTC
>TRBV30|TRBJ2-1|TRBD1|once
CAWRRDRGQFF
TGTGCCTGGAGACGGGACAGGGGGCAGTTCTTC
>TRBV7-6|TRBJ2-1|TRBD2|NA
CASSLALTSGSGIEQFF
TGTGCCAGCAGCTTAGCGCTGACTAGCGGGAGTGGAATTGAGCAGTTCTTC
>TRBV5-4|TRBJ2-3|NA|NA
CASSLRPTRTIRGTDTQYF
TGTGCCAGCAGCTTGCGGCCGACCCGGACAATACGCGGCACAGATACGCAGTATTTT
>TRBV2|TRBJ2-5|NA|NA
CASVTGYRETQYF
TGTGCCAGCGTCACAGGGTATCGGGAGACCCAGTACTTC
>TRBV27|TRBJ1-5|NA|NA
CASSLRQGNSNQPQHF
TGTGCCAGCAGTTTACGCCAGGGTAATAGCAATCAGCCCCAGCATTTT